This passage covers 28 T cell receptor beta chains from one sample sequenced in a study of long-term antiretroviral therapy in people with HIV. Investigators performed immunoSEQ version v3.0 at survey level. The repertoire was sequenced with immunoSEQ multiplex PCR; TCRdb's copy has only in-frame clones and lacks some. Among some 40,000 clones listed, over 75% were seen once. This specimen consisted of unsorted PBMCs, obtained 1.5 years after starting antiretroviral therapy. These receptors originate from a man younger than 35 with HIV.

The rearrangement uses TRBV5-6 and TRBJ2-1; D might be TRBD1 (5 bases). Germline assignment: CDR1 SGHDT and CDR2 YYEEEE. V lost 4 bases, J lost 4 bases, and 15 bases lay in between. The CDR3 is 15 residues long. This CDR3 is CASSKGWEWYNEQFF. The CDR3 bases are TGTGCCAGCAGCAAGGGGTGGGAATGGTACAATGAGCAGTTCTTC. Together with reference TRBV5-6 and TRBJ2-1, the CDR3 gives the full variable domain: DAGVTQSPTHLIKTRGQQVTLRCSPKSGHDTVSWYQQALGQGPQFIFQYYEEEERQRGNFPDRFSGHQFPNYSSELNVNALLLGDSALYLCASSKGWEWYNEQFFGPGTRLTVL.

The CDR3 reads CASSLPGLPNNEQFF. In DNA form, the CDR3 reads TGTGCCAGCAGCTTACCGGGACTACCGAACAATGAGCAGTTCTTC. The J gene is TRBJ2-1, the V gene TRBV5-4; TRBD2 agrees at 7 bases. Germline CDR1 SGHNT, CDR2 YYREEE (reference sequence). The CDR3 is 15 residues long. Germline trimming cut 2 bases from V and 5 bases from J; bases unmatched to any gene: 7.

The V call is TRBV5-6, the J call TRBJ2-3, with TRBD2 matching 8 bases. CDR1 SGHDT and CDR2 YYEEEE come from the germline V gene. J lost 4 bases, V lost 6 bases, and 7 bases had no gene match. The CDR3 contains 14 residues. The CDR3 nucleotides are TGTGCCAGCATTTCCAAAGCGGGAGCAGATACGCAGTATTTT. The encoded protein is CASISKAGADTQYF.

This clone was observed a few times. V and J are TRBV4-2 and TRBJ2-7; 12 bases align to TRBD2. The CDR3 runs to 16 residues. V was pared by 3 bases and J by 1 base, with 4 bases of the junction left unmatched. The V gene's germline CDR1 is LGHNA and CDR2 YNFKEQ. CDR3 protein: CASSQTGTSGSYEQYF. The CDR3 DNA follows: TGTGCCAGCAGCCAGACCGGGACTAGCGGGTCCTACGAGCAGTACTTC.

The CDR3 sequence is CASSLAGGNTGELFF. The CDR3 nucleotides read TGCGCCAGCAGCTTGGCAGGGGGTAACACCGGGGAGCTGTTTTTT. This rearrangement joins TRBV5-1 to TRBJ2-2; 7 bases fit TRBD1. Losses at the gene ends were 0 bases for V and 2 bases for J; bases not matched to a gene: 1. CDR1 SGHRS and CDR2 YFSETQ come from the germline V gene. The CDR3 extends over 15 amino acids.

The chain has TRBV19 and TRBJ2-5; the D gene is possibly TRBD1 (5 bases). V lost 6 bases and J 7 bases, leaving 24 bases between the germline ends. The CDR3 spans 16 residues. Per the germline V gene, CDR1 is LNHDA and CDR2 is SQIVND (reference sequence). CDR3 region: CASSSEGVILKGTQYF. CDR3 sequence (DNA): TGTGCCAGTAGCTCAGAAGGGGTCATTTTGAAGGGGACCCAGTACTTC.

This clone has just a few counts. The J gene is TRBJ2-7, the V gene TRBV2, with 14 bases that match TRBD2. The germline V gene has CDR1 SNHLY and CDR2 FYNNEI. The CDR3 consists of 13 residues. Germline trimming cut 8 bases from V and 5 bases from J; bases unmatched to any gene: 2. CDR3 residues: CASQGLAGDEQYF. CDR3 coding DNA: TGTGCCAGCCAGGGACTAGCGGGAGACGAGCAGTACTTC.

J is TRBJ1-2 and V is TRBV6-6, with TRBD1 identical over 8 bases. This CDR3 region has 12 residues. Germline V lookup: CDR1 MNHNY, CDR2 SVGAGI (reference sequence). V dropped 6 bases and J dropped 8; count of bases not matched to a gene: 5. The CDR3 loop reads CASRGQGEGYTF. CDR3 nucleotide sequence: TGTGCCAGCAGAGGACAGGGAGAGGGCTACACCTTC.

This chain joins TRBV7-2 and TRBJ2-3; 12 nucleotides line up with TRBD2. Germline V gives CDR1 SGHTA, CDR2 FQGNSA. With 4 bases clipped from V and 6 bases from J, the junction kept 8 bases outside the gene matches. The CDR3 is made up of 16 amino acids. In DNA, the CDR3 is TGTGCCAGCAGCTCCCGACTAGCGGGGGTACCGGATACGCAGTATTTT. Protein: CASSSRLAGVPDTQYF.

CDR3 residues: CASSLGLAGVGGANVLTF. The CDR3 DNA is TGTGCCAGCAGCCTGGGACTAGCGGGAGTGGGGGGGGCCAACGTCCTGACTTTC. The chain has TRBV7-2 and TRBJ2-6; TRBD2 matches at 14 bases. With V trimmed by 5 bases and J by 4 bases, 7 bases remained unmatched. The germline V gene encodes CDR1 SGHTA and CDR2 FQGNSA. The CDR3 is made up of 18 amino acids. The full variable domain, in which reference TRBV7-2 and TRBJ2-6 provide the parts outside the CDR3, is GAGVSQSPSNKVTEKGKDVELRCDPISGHTALYWYRQSLGQGLEFLIYFQGNSAPDKSGLPSDRFSAERTGGSVSTLTIQRTQQEDSAVYLCASSLGLAGVGGANVLTFGAGSRLTVL.

This chain links TRBV30 with TRBJ2-5, with D possibly matching TRBD2 (6 bases). The germline V and J ends were trimmed by 2 bases and 1 base, with 11 bases remaining between them. In germline, CDR1 is GTSNPN, CDR2 SVGIG (reference sequence). The CDR3 is 14 amino acids. The CDR3 region is CAWSRGAVQETQYF. CDR3 bases: TGTGCCTGGAGTCGCGGGGCGGTCCAAGAGACCCAGTACTTC.

This clone was seen only a few times. The V and J genes are TRBV7-2 and TRBJ1-2; D not certain. The V and J ends lost 1 base and 4 bases respectively, with 10 bases between them. From germline, CDR1 is SGHTA and CDR2 FQGNSA. The CDR3 has 14 residues. The CDR3: CASSLGGSPYGYTF. CDR3 in DNA: TGTGCCAGCAGCTTAGGTGGGTCCCCCTATGGCTACACCTTC.

This chain uses TRBV7-9 with TRBJ1-1; 11 bases are shared with TRBD1. The V gene's germline CDR1 is SEHNR and CDR2 FQNEAQ (reference sequence). The CDR3 extends over 15 amino acids. The trim removed 4 bases at V and 2 bases at J, leaving 3 bases unmatched. This chain's CDR3 is CASSYRTGGNTEAFF. CDR3 DNA sequence: TGTGCCAGCAGCTACAGGACAGGGGGCAACACTGAAGCTTTCTTT.

The chain carries TRBV19 and TRBJ2-2, with D maybe TRBD2 (5 bases). Deletions cut 2 bases from V and 6 bases from J, with 10 bases between. Germline CDR1 LNHDA, CDR2 SQIVND (reference sequence). The CDR3 sequence is 14 residues long. The CDR3 protein is CASSINRGAGELFF. DNA of the CDR3: TGTGCCAGTAGTATAAATCGGGGAGCCGGGGAGCTGTTTTTT.

Only one count was recorded for this clone. The chain links TRBV7-9 to TRBJ1-3; D remains unclear. The CDR3 has 17 residues. The V gene lost 1 base and the J gene lost 0 bases, with 13 bases spanning the gap. In germline, CDR1 is SEHNR, CDR2 FQNEAQ (reference sequence). The CDR3 reads CASSLDIGQTSGNTIYF. In nucleotides, the CDR3 is TGTGCCAGCAGCTTAGACATAGGCCAGACCTCTGGAAACACCATATATTTT.

The chain carries TRBV7-2 and TRBJ2-2, with 9 bases that match TRBD2. Unmatched junction bases numbered 4, after V lost 4 bases and J lost 1 base. The germline V gene has CDR1 SGHTA and CDR2 FQGNSA. This CDR3 contains 16 residues. This CDR3 reads CASSSIAGVNTGELFF. CDR3 nucleotides: TGTGCCAGCAGCTCCATAGCGGGAGTGAACACCGGGGAGCTGTTTTTT.

This chain uses TRBV7-9 with TRBJ1-1, with TRBD1 identical over 8 bases. V lost 7 bases to trimming and J lost 6 bases; unmatched junction nucleotides: 7. Looked up from germline, CDR1 is SEHNR and CDR2 is FQNEAQ (reference sequence). The CDR3 length is 13 residues. CDR3 residues: CASTSGGFAEAFF. Here the CDR3 DNA reads TGTGCCAGCACCTCAGGGGGCTTCGCTGAAGCTTTCTTT.

The J gene is TRBJ2-7, the V gene TRBV10-3, with D uncertain. Trimming cost V 6 bases and J 5 bases, with 20 bases left between them. Germline loops: CDR1 ENHRY, CDR2 SYGVKD. There are 15 residues in the CDR3. CDR3 sequence reads: CAIRHPETYGDEQYF. The CDR3 nucleotides read TGTGCCATCAGGCACCCCGAAACTTATGGGGACGAGCAGTACTTC.

This rearrangement joins TRBV28 to TRBJ2-2; 9 bases agree with TRBD1. This CDR3 comprises 14 residues. CDR1 is MDHEN and CDR2 is SYDVKM in the germline V gene. V shed 6 bases and J 7 bases; nucleotides not matched to a gene: 6. DNA of the CDR3: TGTGCCAGCAGACGGGACAGGGCCGGCGGGGAGCTGTTTTTT. Amino acid sequence: CASRRDRAGGELFF.

This clone has a handful of counts. The V gene is TRBV2, the J gene TRBJ2-5, with 9 bases lining up with TRBD1. V gave up 11 bases and J gave up 5 bases; unmatched junction bases: 9. CDR3 size: 13 residues. CDR1 and CDR2 (germline): SNHLY, FYNNEI. The CDR3 DNA reads TGTGCCGGCCGACAGGGGGGAGGTGAGACCCAGTACTTC. Translated: CAGRQGGGETQYF.

The rearrangement links TRBV18 to TRBJ1-2, with D unresolved. The CDR3 is 12 amino acids. Germline V lookup: CDR1 KGHSH, CDR2 LQKENI. Trimming stripped 2 bases from V and 8 bases from J, with 9 bases between. CDR3 sequence: CASSPNRGGYTF. The CDR3, as DNA: TGTGCCAGCTCACCAAATCGGGGAGGCTACACCTTC.

Concerning this clone: This sample also contains other DNA sequences that code for the same CDR3. The rearrangement uses TRBV9 and TRBJ1-4; D is unresolved. V dropped 0 bases and J dropped 5 bases, with 11 bases sitting between them. This CDR3 has 15 amino acids. CDR1 and CDR2 (germline): SGDLS, YYNGEE. The CDR3 sequence: CASSVGGSTNEKLFF. The CDR3 bases are TGTGCCAGCAGCGTAGGCGGGAGTACGAATGAAAAACTGTTTTTT.

CDR3: CASSFPRAYEQYF. CDR3 coding DNA: TGCGCCAGCAGCTTCCCCCGCGCCTACGAGCAGTACTTC. The chain combines TRBV5-1 with TRBJ2-7; D ambiguous. The germline V and J ends were trimmed by 2 bases and 2 bases, with 8 bases remaining between them. This CDR3 is 13 amino acids long. The germline gives CDR1 SGHRS, CDR2 YFSETQ.

The V call is TRBV28, the J call TRBJ1-1; D is possibly TRBD1 (5 bases). With 4 bases removed from V and 1 base from J, the gap between germline ends came to 7 bases. The CDR3 loop spans 13 amino acids. CDR1 MDHEN and CDR2 SYDVKM come from the germline V gene. CDR3 nucleotide sequence: TGTGCCAGCAGTTCCAGGGCGAACACTGAAGCTTTCTTT. Amino acids: CASSSRANTEAFF.

The rearrangement uses TRBV27 and TRBJ2-3, with 7 bases fitting TRBD2. V trimming: 1 base; J trimming: 3 bases; junction bases outside the gene matches: 1. The CDR3 spans 14 residues. Germline loops: CDR1 MNHEY, CDR2 SMNVEV (reference sequence). The CDR3 DNA is TGTGCCAGCAGTTTATTGGGACTAACAGATACGCAGTATTTT. Protein sequence: CASSLLGLTDTQYF.

V and J are TRBV29-1 and TRBJ2-4; perhaps TRBD1 as D (5 bases). V was clipped by 4 bases and J by 0 bases, with 10 bases between them. The CDR3 contains 14 residues. The V gene's germline CDR1 is SQVTM and CDR2 ANQGSEA. The CDR3 protein is CSVADRQAKNIQYF. The CDR3 bases are TGCAGCGTTGCAGACAGACAAGCCAAAAACATTCAGTACTTC. Together with reference TRBV29-1 and TRBJ2-4, the CDR3 gives the full variable domain: SAVISQKPSRDICQRGTSLTIQCQVDSQVTMMFWYRQQPGQSLTLIATANQGSEATYESGFVIDKFPISRPNLTFSTLTVSNMSPEDSSIYLCSVADRQAKNIQYFGAGTRLSVL.

V is TRBV6-5 and J is TRBJ2-1; D is unresolved. V lost 0 bases and J 0 bases, leaving 3 bases between the germline ends. Germline V lookup: CDR1 MNHEY, CDR2 SVGAGI. The CDR3 spans 14 residues. The DNA of the CDR3 is TGTGCCAGCAGTTACTCCAGCTCCTACAATGAGCAGTTCTTC. Its protein is CASSYSSSYNEQFF.

Worth noting for this clone: Compared with germline, one end of the junction differs, possibly owing to a read error. The CDR3 DNA sequence: TGTGCCAGTAGTATAGTCCCCTCCCACGAGCAGTACTTC. It is translated as CASSIVPSHEQYF. V and J are TRBV19 and TRBJ2-7; D not resolved. The CDR3 consists of 13 residues. Germline CDR1 and CDR2: LNHDA and SQIVND (reference sequence). The full variable domain, with the rest looked up from reference TRBV19 and TRBJ2-7, is DGGITQSPKYLFRKEGQNVTLSCEQNLNHDAMYWYRQDPGQGLRLIYYSQIVNDFQKGDIAEGYSVSREKKESFPLTVTSAQKNPTAFYLCASSIVPSHEQYFGPGTRLTVT.